The present T cell receptor (beta chain) was sequenced within a study of molecular identifiers for immune sequencing clone quantification. Regarding this clonotype: What it recognizes is unknown.

Preparation of the bulk TCR libraries relied on previously described methods and listed TCR primers. TCRdb itself ran the PCR reads through MiXCR, one entry per CDR3 protein. The repertoire holds more than 450,000 distinct CDR3 sequences, with about a fifth as singletons. Study-wide points: In CMV-specific effectors, clones above 20 copies held over 97% of molecules; naive, under 1%.

Per germline, CDR1 GTSNPN and CDR2 SVGIG (reference sequence). The CDR3 runs to 13 residues. V dropped 1 base and J dropped 9 bases, with 13 bases sitting between them. The chain is built from TRBV30 and TRBJ2-1; D call uncertain. The sample comprised naive CD8+ T cells from blood, with Jurkat cell RNA spiked in. Subset specified: FACS-sorted CD8+CD4-CCR7+CD45RA+ naive T cells. The clonotype was recovered from a human donor in good health. Some libraries in this study had Jurkat cell RNA spiked in. The CDR3 loop is CAWSALLLGEQFF. As DNA, the CDR3 is TGTGCCTGGAGTGCCCTCCTACTCGGTGAGCAGTTCTTC.